The sequence of this T cell receptor beta chain was determined in a study of PD-1 blockade in classical Hodgkin lymphoma. With regard to this clone: The antigen remains unidentified.

General study points: There remain no defined causes for the repertoire differences, which possibly reflect disease activity or prior therapy. Reported findings placed baseline TCR diversity lower in newly diagnosed patients (compared with healthy donors). The CD4+ diversity rise by C4D1 was clearest in complete responders. The study found complete responders had baseline diversity similar to newly diagnosed patients.

Noted time point: cycle 4 day 1 (C4D1), after five to seven weeks of nivolumab. Every patient had relapsed following autologous stem cell transplantation, and cohorts differed in brentuximab vedotin exposure. Only in-frame clones appear in the TCRdb table, and some are missing; sequencing was by immunoSEQ multiplex PCR. Of about 47,000 clones detected, 80% appear once; the ten largest clones hold 15% to 20%. CDR1 and CDR2 from the germline V gene are MDHEN and SYDVKM. The CDR3 is made up of 15 amino acids. With 2 bases clipped from V and 5 bases from J, the junction kept 5 bases outside the gene matches.

The chain couples TRBV28 to TRBJ2-7; 11 nucleotides align to TRBD1. This TCR was sampled from a human donor with classical Hodgkin lymphoma. The sequenced sample was peripheral blood mononuclear cells (PBMCs), obtained before the fourth cycle of nivolumab. CDR3 region: CASSLVGQGVHEQYF. In DNA, the CDR3 is TGTGCCAGCAGTTTAGTGGGACAGGGGGTCCACGAGCAGTACTTC.